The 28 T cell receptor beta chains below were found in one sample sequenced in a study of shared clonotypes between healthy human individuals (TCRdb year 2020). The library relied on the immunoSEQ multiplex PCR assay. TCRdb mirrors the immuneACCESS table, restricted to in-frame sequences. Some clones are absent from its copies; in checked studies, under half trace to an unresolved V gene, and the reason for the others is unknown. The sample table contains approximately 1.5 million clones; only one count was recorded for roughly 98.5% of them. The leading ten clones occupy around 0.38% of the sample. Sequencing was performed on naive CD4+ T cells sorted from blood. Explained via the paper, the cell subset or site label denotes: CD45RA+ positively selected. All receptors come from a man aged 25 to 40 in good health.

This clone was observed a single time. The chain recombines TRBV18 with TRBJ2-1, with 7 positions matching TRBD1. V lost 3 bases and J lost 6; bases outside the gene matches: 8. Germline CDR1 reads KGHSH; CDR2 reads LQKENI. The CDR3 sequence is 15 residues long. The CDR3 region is CASSPDRELFNEQFF. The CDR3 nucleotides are TGTGCCAGCTCACCTGACAGGGAGTTATTCAATGAGCAGTTCTTC.

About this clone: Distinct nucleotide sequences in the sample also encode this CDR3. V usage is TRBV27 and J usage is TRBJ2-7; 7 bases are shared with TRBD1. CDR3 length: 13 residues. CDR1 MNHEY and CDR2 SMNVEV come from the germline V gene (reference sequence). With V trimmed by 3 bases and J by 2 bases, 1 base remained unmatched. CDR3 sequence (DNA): TGTGCCAGCAGTTTGAGGGGGCCCTACGAGCAGTACTTC. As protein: CASSLRGPYEQYF.

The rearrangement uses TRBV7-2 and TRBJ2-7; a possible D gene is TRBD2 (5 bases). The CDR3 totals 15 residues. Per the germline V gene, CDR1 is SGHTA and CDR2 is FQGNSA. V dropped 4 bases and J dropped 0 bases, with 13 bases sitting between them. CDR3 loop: CASSSPSGYSYEQYF. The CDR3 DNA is TGTGCCAGCAGCTCGCCCTCGGGGTACTCCTACGAGCAGTACTTC.

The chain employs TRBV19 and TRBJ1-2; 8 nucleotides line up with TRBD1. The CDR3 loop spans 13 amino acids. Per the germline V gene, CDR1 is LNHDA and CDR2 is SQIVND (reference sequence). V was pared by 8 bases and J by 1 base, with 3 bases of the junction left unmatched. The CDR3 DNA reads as TGTGCCAGTGGAGGACAGGGTAACTATGGCTACACCTTC. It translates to CASGGQGNYGYTF.

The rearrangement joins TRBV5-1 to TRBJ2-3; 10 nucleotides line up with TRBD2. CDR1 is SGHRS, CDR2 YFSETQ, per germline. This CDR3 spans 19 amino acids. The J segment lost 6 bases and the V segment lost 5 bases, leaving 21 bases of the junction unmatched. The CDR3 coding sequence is TGCGCCAGCAGTCCCGAGGGGTCGGCTAGCGGGAGTAAAGGGGATACGCAGTATTTT. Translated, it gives CASSPEGSASGSKGDTQYF.

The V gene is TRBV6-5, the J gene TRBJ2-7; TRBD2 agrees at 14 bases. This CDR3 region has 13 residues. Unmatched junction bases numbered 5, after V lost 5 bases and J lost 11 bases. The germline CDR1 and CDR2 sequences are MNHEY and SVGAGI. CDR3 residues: CASSPGLAGVEYF. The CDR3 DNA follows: TGTGCCAGCAGTCCGGGACTAGCGGGAGTGGAGTACTTC.

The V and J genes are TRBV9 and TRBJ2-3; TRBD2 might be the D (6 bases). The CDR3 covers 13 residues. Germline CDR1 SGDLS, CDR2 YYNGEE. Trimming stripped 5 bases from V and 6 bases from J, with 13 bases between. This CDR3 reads CASSIDRGDTQYF. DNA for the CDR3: TGTGCCAGCAGTATCGACCGGGGGGATACGCAGTATTTT.

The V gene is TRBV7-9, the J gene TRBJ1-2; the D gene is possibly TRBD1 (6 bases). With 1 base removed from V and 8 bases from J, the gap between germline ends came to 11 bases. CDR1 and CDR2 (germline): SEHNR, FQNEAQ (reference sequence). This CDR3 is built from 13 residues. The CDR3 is CASSLVEGGGYTF. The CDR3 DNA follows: TGTGCCAGCAGCTTAGTCGAGGGGGGCGGCTACACCTTC.

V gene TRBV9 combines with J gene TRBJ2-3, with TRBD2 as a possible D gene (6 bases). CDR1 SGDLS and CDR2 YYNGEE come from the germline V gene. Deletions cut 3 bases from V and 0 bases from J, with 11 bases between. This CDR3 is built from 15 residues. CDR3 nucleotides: TGTGCCAGCAGCGCGGGAGCAGCTAGCACAGATACGCAGTATTTT. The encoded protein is CASSAGAASTDTQYF.

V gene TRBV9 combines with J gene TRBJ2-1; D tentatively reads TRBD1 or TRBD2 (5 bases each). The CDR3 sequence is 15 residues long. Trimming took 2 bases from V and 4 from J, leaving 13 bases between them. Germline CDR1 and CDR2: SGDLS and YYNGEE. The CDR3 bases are TGTGCCAGCAGCGTCGGGGCCACGGGTTACAATGAGCAGTTCTTC. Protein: CASSVGATGYNEQFF.

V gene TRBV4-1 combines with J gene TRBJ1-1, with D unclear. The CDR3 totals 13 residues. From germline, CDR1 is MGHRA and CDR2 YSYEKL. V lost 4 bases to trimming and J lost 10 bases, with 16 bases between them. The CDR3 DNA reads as TGCGCCAGCAGCCTTATGGAACGGAGAGGAGCTTTCTTT. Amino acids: CASSLMERRGAFF.

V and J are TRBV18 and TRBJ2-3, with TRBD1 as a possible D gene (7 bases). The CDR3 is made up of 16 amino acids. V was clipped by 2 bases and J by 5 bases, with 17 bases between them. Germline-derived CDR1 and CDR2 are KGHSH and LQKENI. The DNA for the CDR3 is TGTGCCAGCTCACCAGGAATTAGACAGGGAGGAGATACGCAGTATTTT. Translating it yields CASSPGIRQGGDTQYF. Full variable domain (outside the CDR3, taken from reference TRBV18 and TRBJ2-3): NAGVMQNPRHLVRRRGQEARLRCSPMKGHSHVYWYRQLPEEGLKFMVYLQKENIIDESGMPKERFSAEFPKEGPSILRIQQVVRGDSAAYFCASSPGIRQGGDTQYFGPGTRLTVL.

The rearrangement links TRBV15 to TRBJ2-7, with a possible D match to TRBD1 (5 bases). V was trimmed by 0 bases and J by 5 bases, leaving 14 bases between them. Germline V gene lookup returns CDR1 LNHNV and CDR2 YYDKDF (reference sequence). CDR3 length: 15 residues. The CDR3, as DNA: TGTGCCACCAGCAGAGATCGGGCCAGGGTAAACGAGCAGTACTTC. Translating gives CATSRDRARVNEQYF.

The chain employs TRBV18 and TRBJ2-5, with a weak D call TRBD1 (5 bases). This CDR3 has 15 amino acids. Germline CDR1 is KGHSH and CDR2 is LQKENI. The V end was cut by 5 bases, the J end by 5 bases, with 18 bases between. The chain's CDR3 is CASSTVGQGKETQYF. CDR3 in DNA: TGTGCCAGCTCAACCGTTGGGCAGGGAAAGGAGACCCAGTACTTC.

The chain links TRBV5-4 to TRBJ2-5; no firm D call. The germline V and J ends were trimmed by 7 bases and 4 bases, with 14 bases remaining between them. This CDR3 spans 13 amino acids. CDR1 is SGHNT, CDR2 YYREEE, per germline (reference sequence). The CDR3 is CASGSQTLETQYF. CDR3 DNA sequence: TGTGCCAGCGGGTCCCAGACCCTAGAGACCCAGTACTTC.

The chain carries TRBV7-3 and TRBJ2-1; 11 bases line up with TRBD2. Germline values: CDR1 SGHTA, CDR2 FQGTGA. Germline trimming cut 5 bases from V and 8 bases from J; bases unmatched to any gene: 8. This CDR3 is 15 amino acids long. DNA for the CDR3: TGTGCCAGCAGCAAACTAGCGGGAGTCGGCGATGAGCAGTTCTTC. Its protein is CASSKLAGVGDEQFF.

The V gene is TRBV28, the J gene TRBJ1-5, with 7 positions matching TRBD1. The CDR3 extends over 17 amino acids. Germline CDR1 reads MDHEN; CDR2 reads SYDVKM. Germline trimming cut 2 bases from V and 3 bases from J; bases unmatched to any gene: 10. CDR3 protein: CASSLGTALGDNQPQHF. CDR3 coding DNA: TGTGCCAGCAGTTTAGGGACAGCCCTAGGGGACAATCAGCCCCAGCATTTT.

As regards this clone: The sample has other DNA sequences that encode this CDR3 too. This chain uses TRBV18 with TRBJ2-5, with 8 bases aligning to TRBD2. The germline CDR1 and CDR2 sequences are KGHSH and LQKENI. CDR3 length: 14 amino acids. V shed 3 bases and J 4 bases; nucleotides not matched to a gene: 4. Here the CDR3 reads CASSPREGRETQYF. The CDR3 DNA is TGTGCCAGCTCACCTCGGGAGGGCAGAGAGACCCAGTACTTC.

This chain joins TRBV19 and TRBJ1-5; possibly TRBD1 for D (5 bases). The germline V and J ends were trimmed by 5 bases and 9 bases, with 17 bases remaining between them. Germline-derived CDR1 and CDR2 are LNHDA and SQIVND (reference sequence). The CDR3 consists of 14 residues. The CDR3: CASSLGQGGPPQHF. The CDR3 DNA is TGTGCCAGTAGTTTGGGCCAGGGAGGTCCGCCCCAGCATTTT.

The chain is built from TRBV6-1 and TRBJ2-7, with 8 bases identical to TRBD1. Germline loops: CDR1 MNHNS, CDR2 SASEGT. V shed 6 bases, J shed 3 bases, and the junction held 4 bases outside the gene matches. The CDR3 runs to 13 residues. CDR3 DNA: TGTGCCAGCAGAGGACAGGGTATCTACGAGCAGTACTTC. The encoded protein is CASRGQGIYEQYF.

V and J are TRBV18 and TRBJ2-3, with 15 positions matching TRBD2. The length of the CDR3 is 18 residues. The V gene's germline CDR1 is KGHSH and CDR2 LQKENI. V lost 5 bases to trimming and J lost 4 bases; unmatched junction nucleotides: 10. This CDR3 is CASSGAGLAGGFADTQYF. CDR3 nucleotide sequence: TGTGCCAGCTCAGGCGCGGGACTAGCGGGAGGTTTTGCAGATACGCAGTATTTT.

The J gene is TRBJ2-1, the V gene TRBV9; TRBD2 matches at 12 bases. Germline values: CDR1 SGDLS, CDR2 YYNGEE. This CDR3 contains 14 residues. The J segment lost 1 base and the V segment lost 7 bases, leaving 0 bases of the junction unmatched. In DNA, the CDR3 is TGTGCCAGCGGGACTAGCGGGTCCTACAATGAGCAGTTCTTC. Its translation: CASGTSGSYNEQFF.

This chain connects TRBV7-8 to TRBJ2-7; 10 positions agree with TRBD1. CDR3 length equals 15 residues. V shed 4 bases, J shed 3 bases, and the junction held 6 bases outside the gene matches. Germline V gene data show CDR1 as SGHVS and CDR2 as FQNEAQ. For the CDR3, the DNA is TGTGCCAGCAGCTCCGACAGGGGGCTTTTCTACGAGCAGTACTTC. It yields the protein CASSSDRGLFYEQYF.

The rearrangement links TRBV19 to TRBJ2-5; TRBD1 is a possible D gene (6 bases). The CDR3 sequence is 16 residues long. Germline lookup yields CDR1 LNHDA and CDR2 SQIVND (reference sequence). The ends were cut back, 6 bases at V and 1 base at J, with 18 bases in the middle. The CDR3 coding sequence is TGTGCCAGTAGCCAGATTACAGGGAATCTCCAAGAGACCCAGTACTTC. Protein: CASSQITGNLQETQYF.

The CDR3 reads CASSPETSGHNEQFF. The CDR3 DNA reads TGTGCCAGCTCACCGGAGACTAGCGGACACAATGAGCAGTTCTTC. The V gene is TRBV18, the J gene TRBJ2-1; 9 nucleotides align to TRBD2. This CDR3 is 15 amino acids long. From germline, CDR1 is KGHSH and CDR2 LQKENI. V lost 3 bases to trimming and J lost 5 bases; unmatched junction nucleotides: 5. The variable domain in full, completed from reference TRBV18 and TRBJ2-1, reads NAGVMQNPRHLVRRRGQEARLRCSPMKGHSHVYWYRQLPEEGLKFMVYLQKENIIDESGMPKERFSAEFPKEGPSILRIQQVVRGDSAAYFCASSPETSGHNEQFFGPGTRLTVL.

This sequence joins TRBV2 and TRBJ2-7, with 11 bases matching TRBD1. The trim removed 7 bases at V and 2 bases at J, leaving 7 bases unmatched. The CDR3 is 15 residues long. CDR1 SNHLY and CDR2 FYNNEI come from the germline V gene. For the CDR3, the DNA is TGTGCCAGCAAAGGACAGGGGGCAATAGCCTACGAGCAGTACTTC. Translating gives CASKGQGAIAYEQYF.

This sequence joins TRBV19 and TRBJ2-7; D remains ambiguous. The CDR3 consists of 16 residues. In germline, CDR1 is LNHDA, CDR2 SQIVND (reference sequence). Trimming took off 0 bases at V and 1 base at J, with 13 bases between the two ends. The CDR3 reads CASSIDQSAWSYEQYF. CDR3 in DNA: TGTGCCAGTAGTATAGATCAGTCGGCCTGGTCCTACGAGCAGTACTTC.

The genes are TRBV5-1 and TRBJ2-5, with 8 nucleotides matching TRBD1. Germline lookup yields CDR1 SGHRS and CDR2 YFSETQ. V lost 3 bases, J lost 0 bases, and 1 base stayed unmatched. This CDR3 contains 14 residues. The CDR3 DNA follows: TGCGCCAGCAGCTGGGACAGGAACCAAGAGACCCAGTACTTC. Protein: CASSWDRNQETQYF.